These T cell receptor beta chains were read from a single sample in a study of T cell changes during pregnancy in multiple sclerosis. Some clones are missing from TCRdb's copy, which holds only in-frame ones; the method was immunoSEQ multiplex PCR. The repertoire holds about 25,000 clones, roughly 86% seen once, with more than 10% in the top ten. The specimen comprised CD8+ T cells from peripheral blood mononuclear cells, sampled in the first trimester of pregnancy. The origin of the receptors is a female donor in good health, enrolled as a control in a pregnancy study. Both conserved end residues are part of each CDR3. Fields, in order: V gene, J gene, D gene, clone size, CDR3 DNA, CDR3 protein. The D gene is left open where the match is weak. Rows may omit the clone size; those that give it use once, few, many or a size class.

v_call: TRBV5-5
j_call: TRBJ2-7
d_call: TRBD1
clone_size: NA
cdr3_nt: TGTGCCAGCAGCTTTGGGGACAGCTACGAGCAGTACTTC
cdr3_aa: CASSFGDSYEQYF

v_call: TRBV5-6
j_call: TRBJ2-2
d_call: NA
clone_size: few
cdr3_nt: TGTGCCAGCAGCCAGGGGCGATCCGGGGAGCTGTTTTTT
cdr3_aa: CASSQGRSGELFF

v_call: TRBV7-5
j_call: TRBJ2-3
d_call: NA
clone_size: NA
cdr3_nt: TGTGTCAGAAGCCCCCACGGGGGTGAGCGGGGCACAGATACGCAGTATTTT
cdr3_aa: CVRSPHGGERGTDTQYF

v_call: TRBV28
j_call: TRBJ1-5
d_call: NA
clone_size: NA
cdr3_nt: TGTGCCAGCAGCCACCCGGGGGGGCGCAATCAGCCCCAGCATTTT
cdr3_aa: CASSHPGGRNQPQHF

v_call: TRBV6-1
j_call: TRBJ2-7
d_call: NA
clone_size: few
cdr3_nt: TGTGCCAGCAGTGGCAGGGGTAGCTCCTACGAGCAGTACTTC
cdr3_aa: CASSGRGSSYEQYF

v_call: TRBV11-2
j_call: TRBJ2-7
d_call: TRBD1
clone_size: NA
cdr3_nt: TGTGCCAGCAGCTTAGAGTCAGGGGGCCTATACGAGCAGTACTTC
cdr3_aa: CASSLESGGLYEQYF

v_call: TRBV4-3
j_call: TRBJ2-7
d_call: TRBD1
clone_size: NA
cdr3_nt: TGCGCCAGCAGCCAGGAACCGGGACAGGACGGACTTATACTCCGGGAGCAGTACTTC
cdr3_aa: CASSQEPGQDGLILREQYF

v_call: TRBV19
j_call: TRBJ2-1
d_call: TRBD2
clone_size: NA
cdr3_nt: TGTGCCATACGGGGGGGCAAGGGGGGTGAGCAGTTCTTC
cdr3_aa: CAIRGGKGGEQFF

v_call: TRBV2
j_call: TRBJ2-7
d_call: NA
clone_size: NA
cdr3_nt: TGTGCCAGCAGTGAAGCGGGAGGCAGGGACGAGCAGTACTTC
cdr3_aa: CASSEAGGRDEQYF

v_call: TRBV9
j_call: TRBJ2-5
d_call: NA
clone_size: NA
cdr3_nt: TGTGCCAGCAGCGTAGACCGAACCCGGGAGACCCAGTACTTC
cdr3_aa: CASSVDRTRETQYF

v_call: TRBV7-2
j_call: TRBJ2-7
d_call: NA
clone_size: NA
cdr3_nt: TGTGCCAGCAGCCCGGACAACTCCTACGAGCAGTACTTC
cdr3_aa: CASSPDNSYEQYF